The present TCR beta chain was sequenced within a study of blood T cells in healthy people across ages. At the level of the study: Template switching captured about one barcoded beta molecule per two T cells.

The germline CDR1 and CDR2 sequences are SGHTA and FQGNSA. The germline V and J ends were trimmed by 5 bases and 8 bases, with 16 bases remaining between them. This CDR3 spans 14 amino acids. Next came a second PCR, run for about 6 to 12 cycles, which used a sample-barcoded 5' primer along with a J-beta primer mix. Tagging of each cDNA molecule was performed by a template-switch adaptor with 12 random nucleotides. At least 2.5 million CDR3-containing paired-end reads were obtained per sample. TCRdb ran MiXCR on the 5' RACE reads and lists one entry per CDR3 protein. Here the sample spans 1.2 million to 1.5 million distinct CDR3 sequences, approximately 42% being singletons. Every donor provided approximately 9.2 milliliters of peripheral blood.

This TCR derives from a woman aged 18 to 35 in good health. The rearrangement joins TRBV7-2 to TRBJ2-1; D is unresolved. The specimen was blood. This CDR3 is CASSRERPADEQFF. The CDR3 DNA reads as TGTGCCAGCAGCCGCGAACGGCCTGCGGATGAGCAGTTCTTC. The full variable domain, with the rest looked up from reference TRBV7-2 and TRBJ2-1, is GAGVSQSPSNKVTEKGKDVELRCDPISGHTALYWYRQSLGQGLEFLIYFQGNSAPDKSGLPSDRFSAERTGGSVSTLTIQRTQQEDSAVYLCASSRERPADEQFFGPGTRLTVL.